This TCR beta chain stems from a study of blood T cells in healthy people across ages. Study findings and constraints: Age advanced and TCR beta diversity per million T cells fell, roughly linearly.

A J-beta primer mix and a sample-barcoded 5' primer were used in a second PCR of roughly 7 to 12 cycles. MiXCR, run by TCRdb on the 5' RACE reads, gives a single entry per CDR3 protein. The sample consists of fewer than 900,000 distinct CDR3 sequences, around 40% of them appearing once. Every sample yielded at least 7 million isolated PBMCs. A word on this clonotype: The antigen is undetermined.

Sequenced: blood. This TCR was sampled from a woman in her fifties or sixties in good health.

Here the CDR3 reads CASRLGQANYGYTF. The CDR3 DNA is TGTGCCAGCAGATTAGGACAAGCTAACTATGGCTACACCTTC. The chain links TRBV6-5 to TRBJ1-2, with a tentative D call TRBD1 (5 bases). V lost 6 bases, J lost 0 bases, and 11 bases lay in between. Germline CDR1 reads MNHEY; CDR2 reads SVGAGI. The length of the CDR3 is 14 residues.